This T cell receptor (beta chain) was captured by sequencing in a study of blood T cell repertoires in COVID-19. Original data processing: Nucleated cell number was recorded as an estimate derived from reference gene primer amplification. Profiling relied on immunoSEQ multiplex PCR, and the TCRdb table lists in-frame clones only, not all of them. Clonal size and the V and J genes are those of that table, whereas D and trimming came from the DNA. The repertoire holds some 150,000 clones, with about nine tenths as singletons. V was clipped by 7 bases and J by 1 base; unmatched bases: 6. The CDR3 covers 14 residues. Per the germline V gene, CDR1 is SGHDN and CDR2 is FVKESK.

What was sequenced was PBMCs or T cells enriched from blood (not recorded which). This TCR was sampled from a woman aged 18-29 years who had recovered from COVID-19. This sequence joins TRBV14 and TRBJ1-1; 7 bases are shared with TRBD1. The CDR3 loop reads CASTPTGWNTEAFF. Written as DNA, the CDR3 is TGTGCCAGCACCCCGACAGGGTGGAACACTGAAGCTTTCTTT. Full variable domain (rest looked up from reference TRBV14 and TRBJ1-1): EAGVTQFPSHSVIEKGQTVTLRCDPISGHDNLYWYRRVMGKEIKFLLHFVKESKQDESGMPNNRFLAERTGGTYSTLKVQPAELEDSGVYFCASTPTGWNTEAFFGQGTRLTVV.